The clone carrying this T cell receptor beta chain has more than one count but fewer than ten. The time point: patch test 1, 2 weeks after DPC sensitization. Stated treatment: therapeutic diphenylcyclopropenone sensitization with weekly scalp DPC. Deletions cut 4 bases from V and 2 bases from J, with 16 bases between. The CDR3 contains 15 residues. The germline V gene encodes CDR1 DFQATT and CDR2 SNEGSKA (reference sequence). This specimen belongs to a study of human T cells and chemical hapten exposure. In the study overall: Throughout a study of about 6 months, patients underwent weekly scalp administration of diphenylcyclopropenone doses. Small discrepancies in pooled library volume mainly accounted for the varying TCR yields per sample.

TCRdb reprocessed the RACE reads via MiXCR and lists one record per CDR3 protein. The sample carries around 160,000 distinct CDR3 sequences, roughly 14% recorded once. The V call is TRBV20-1, the J call TRBJ2-3; tentatively, D is TRBD2 (5 bases). Specimen: whole blood, collected in connection with sensitization to the hapten diphenylcyclopropenone (DPC). The receptor comes from a woman in her 30s with alopecia areata. Some clones in this sample may be carry-over from other donors' samples. The CDR3 DNA follows: TGCAGTGCTAATTCCCTGAGGCGGGCCACAGATACGCAGTATTTT. Its protein is CSANSLRRATDTQYF.